This T cell receptor beta chain was sequenced during a study of blood T cell repertoires in COVID-19 (dated by TCRdb to 2018 to 2020). With regard to the full study: Samples covering the acute and convalescent phases of COVID-19 were provided by collaborators in the United States, Italy and Spain. The prospective study material was composed of cDNA or gDNA derived from T cells, B-cell-depleted T cells, or PBMCs. The repertoires were released in a freely available public database meant as a resource for research on the immune response to SARS-CoV-2. The samples were drawn from the first 160 participants of the ongoing ImmuneRACE study and from some 1,300 subjects provided by 6 global collaborators. Where HLA class I and class II types were available, the types were taken from metadata supplied by the sample provider, not from assay-based typing. The dataset comprised deeply sampled blood TCRbeta repertoires from subjects exposed to, actively infected with, or recovered from COVID-19. Sample metadata almost always included a de-identified subject ID, COVID-19 status, age in years and sex.

Another Seattle source contributed samples from volunteer blood donors who had recovered from COVID-19. The collaborating institutions used their own protocols to collect whole blood in K2EDTA tubes. Collaborator samples were shipped for TCRbeta analysis as frozen whole blood, isolated PBMCs, or DNA extracted from either sample type. Study-wide findings and limitations: The amount of clinical and demographic metadata varied by source and participant and was provided uncurated.

The immunoSEQ Assay, a bias-controlled multiplex PCR, was used to amplify TCRbeta CDR3 regions from genomic DNA. The study's processing was this. The number of nucleated cells in each sample was estimated from the amplification of reference gene primers within the assay. To quantify the absolute abundance of each unique TCRbeta CDR3 rearrangement, sequence reads were collapsed and filtered. For each sample, productive Simpson clonality was calculated as the square root of Simpson's diversity index across productive rearrangements. In its TCRdb copy, this immuneACCESS table keeps in-frame sequences only and misses some clones. Where compared with another copy, unresolved V genes explain less than half of these, and the others have no known cause. The V and J calls and the clone size are those of that table, but D and trimming were determined from the DNA. This sample has around 250,000 clones in its table, and roughly 85% of those were observed once. The ten largest clones add up to about 2.2% of the sample.

As concerns this clone: The clone's antigen remains unknown. It has no much larger one-base neighbor in the sample; base qualities were not kept.

Including cysteine and phenylalanine, the CDR3 has 17 amino acids. CDR3 DNA only is kept here, 51 bases in frame from base 1. The germline V gene yields ENHRY for CDR1 and SYGVKD for CDR2. V lost 0 bases and J lost 0 bases; the stretch between them is 9 bases long. The sequenced material came from peripheral blood. This sequence was found in a man aged 30 to 45 who had recovered from COVID-19. In this chain, TRBV10-3 is recombined with TRBJ2-6; TRBD1 might be the D gene, on 5 matching bases. The nucleotide sequence reads TGTGCCATCAGTGAGTCGGCAGGGCCCTCTGGGGCCAACGTCCTGACTTTC. This encodes CAISESAGPSGANVLTF.